The 3 T cell receptor beta chains below all came from one sample that was sequenced in a study of CD8 T cells in ankylosing spondylitis. TCRdb reprocessed the 5' RACE reads with MiXCR, giving one entry per CDR3 protein. Among about 10,000 distinct CDR3 sequences listed, roughly 6% were seen once. The sequenced sample was blood, either unsorted or a sorted T cell fraction (not recorded which). Receptors were obtained from a female donor with ankylosing spondylitis or in good health (not recorded which).

The V and J genes are TRBV9 and TRBJ2-7; D is tentatively TRBD1 or TRBD2 (5 bases each). The CDR3 runs 19 residues. From germline, CDR1 is SGDLS and CDR2 YYNGEE. Trimming took 3 bases from V and 2 from J, leaving 27 bases between them. The CDR3 sequence is CASSATMLPGSGKAYEQYF. CDR3 sequence (DNA): TGTGCCAGCAGCGCTACAATGCTCCCAGGGTCCGGGAAAGCCTACGAGCAGTACTTC.

The sample holds many counts of this clonotype. The V gene is TRBV9, the J gene TRBJ2-1; D may correspond to TRBD1 or TRBD2 (6 bases each). This CDR3 has 16 amino acids. Deletions cut 0 bases from V and 2 bases from J, with 12 bases between. Germline V lookup: CDR1 SGDLS, CDR2 YYNGEE. Here the CDR3 reads CASSVVGGAPYNEQFF. The CDR3 coding sequence is TGTGCCAGCAGCGTAGTGGGGGGCGCACCCTACAATGAGCAGTTCTTC. The full variable domain, rest sourced from reference TRBV9 and TRBJ2-1, is DSGVTQTPKHLITATGQRVTLRCSPRSGDLSVYWYQQSLDQGLQFLIQYYNGEERAKGNILERFSAQQFPDLHSELNLSSLELGDSALYFCASSVVGGAPYNEQFFGPGTRLTVL.

At least ten counts were recorded for this clonotype. The DNA for the CDR3 is TGTGCCAGCAGCGGGGGTAGTTCTACCACCGGGGAGCTGTTTTTT. Its translation is CASSGGSSTTGELFF. The chain employs TRBV9 and TRBJ2-2; no clear D gene. Trimming shortened V by 3 bases and J by 4 bases, and 13 bases separated the two germline ends. There are 15 residues in the CDR3. Germline assignment: CDR1 SGDLS and CDR2 YYNGEE.